This T cell receptor (beta chain) was recovered during a study of a mutant IDH1 vaccine in newly diagnosed glioma. The method was immunoSEQ multiplex PCR; TCRdb's version includes in-frame clones alone and lacks a portion of them. The data show about 24,000 clones, with 82% seen just once and 3% to 4% held by the top ten. Concerning this clone: As yet, its antigen is unknown.

Described time point: week 47, end of study. The study gave 300 ug of mutant IDH1 20-mer peptide per vaccine dose, with topical imiquimod. CDR3 length: 15 residues. V lost 4 bases, J lost 2 bases, and 12 bases lay in between. Germline-derived CDR1 and CDR2 are SGHNT and YYREEE (reference sequence). The TCR originated in a man in his forties with glioma. Some clones in this sample may be carry-over from other donors' samples. Sequenced material: PBMCs, taken from a glioma patient whose treatment included an IDH1 peptide vaccine. The rearrangement joins TRBV5-4 to TRBJ2-2; TRBD1 is a possible D gene (7 bases). The CDR3 spells CASSRGTVNTGELFF. In nucleotides, the CDR3 is TGTGCCAGCAGCCGGGGGACAGTCAACACCGGGGAGCTGTTTTTT.